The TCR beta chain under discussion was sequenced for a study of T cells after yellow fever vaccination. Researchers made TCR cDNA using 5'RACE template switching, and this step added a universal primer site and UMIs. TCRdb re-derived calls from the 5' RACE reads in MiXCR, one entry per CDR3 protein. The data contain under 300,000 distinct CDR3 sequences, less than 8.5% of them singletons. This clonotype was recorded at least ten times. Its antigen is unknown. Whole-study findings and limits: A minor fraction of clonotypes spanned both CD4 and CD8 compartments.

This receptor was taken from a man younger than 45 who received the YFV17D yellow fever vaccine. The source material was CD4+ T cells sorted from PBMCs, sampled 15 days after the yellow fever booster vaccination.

Written as DNA, the CDR3 is TGCAGCGTTCCCGCGCTGGGACTAGCGTCAGATGAGCAGTTCTTC. As protein: CSVPALGLASDEQFF. This chain links TRBV29-1 with TRBJ2-1, with 10 bases that match TRBD2. The CDR3 runs to 15 residues. Germline loops: CDR1 SQVTM, CDR2 ANQGSEA. Trimming cost V 5 bases and J 8 bases; bases outside gene matches: 12.